Following are 21 T cell receptor beta chains from one sample sequenced in a study of blood T cell repertoires in COVID-19. The data were produced by immunoSEQ multiplex PCR, yet TCRdb's version contains in-frame clones alone and is incomplete. The profile shows a few hundred thousand clones, 86% of them singletons. Sequenced material: PBMCs or T cells enriched from blood (not recorded which). The source is a woman between 40 and 55 years old with acute COVID-19.

As for this clone: Since a much larger clone is just one base distant, this may be a read error. J is TRBJ2-7 and V is TRBV10-3, with 8 positions matching TRBD1. Per germline, CDR1 ENHRY and CDR2 SYGVKD. CDR3 length: 14 residues. The J segment lost 3 bases and the V segment lost 3 bases, leaving 4 bases of the junction unmatched. The CDR3 sequence: CAISETDRVYEQYF. CDR3 in DNA: TGTGCCATCAGTGAAACGGACAGGGTCTACGAGCAGTACTTC.

V usage is TRBV19 and J usage is TRBJ1-2; D might be TRBD1 (5 bases). This CDR3 has 12 amino acids. Germline CDR1 LNHDA, CDR2 SQIVND (reference sequence). V lost 7 bases and J lost 2, with 8 bases in between. Written as DNA, the CDR3 is TGTGCCAGTAACGCAGGGAACTATGGCTACACCTTC. Its translation is CASNAGNYGYTF.

The chain joins TRBV10-3 to TRBJ2-3; 10 bases are shared with TRBD1. The CDR3 runs to 14 residues. CDR1 is ENHRY, CDR2 SYGVKD, per germline. Losses at the gene ends were 6 bases for V and 4 bases for J; bases not matched to a gene: 4. For the CDR3, the DNA is TGTGCCATCAGGCCGGGACAGGGGTCAGATACGCAGTATTTT. Protein product: CAIRPGQGSDTQYF.

This clone appeared a few times. This chain joins TRBV27 and TRBJ1-2; 9 bases fit TRBD1. This CDR3 has 17 residues. The V and J ends lost 4 bases and 1 base, in that order; junction bases with no gene match: 10. The germline CDR1 and CDR2 sequences are MNHEY and SMNVEV (reference sequence). The CDR3, as DNA: TGTGCCAGCAGTTCCCGACAGGGGGGATTGGGTAACTATGGCTACACCTTC. Its protein is CASSSRQGGLGNYGYTF.

The V call is TRBV6-2 or TRBV6-3, the J call TRBJ2-2; D is perhaps TRBD2 (6 bases). The CDR3 totals 15 residues. Germline V gene sequence: CDR1 MNHEY, CDR2 SVGEGT. The V end lost 3 bases, the J end lost 5 bases, and 13 bases lay between the germline ends. The CDR3 nucleotides are TGTGCCAGCAGTTATTCCGGGGGTACAACCGGGGAGCTGTTTTTT. The encoded protein is CASSYSGGTTGELFF.

The rearrangement links TRBV29-1 to TRBJ1-2; D is ambiguous. Trimming removed 2 bases at V and 5 bases at J, with 6 bases between. The germline CDR1 and CDR2 sequences are SQVTM and ANQGSEA. The CDR3 covers 11 residues. The CDR3 DNA follows: TGCAGCGTTGAAATGGCTTATGGCTACACCTTC. Translated: CSVEMAYGYTF.

The chain uses TRBV7-8 and TRBJ1-2; the match to TRBD1 covers 7 bases. The CDR3 is 13 residues long. The V gene end was trimmed by 5 bases and the J gene end by 5 bases; junction bases not matched to a gene: 5. The germline gives CDR1 SGHVS, CDR2 FQNEAQ. The CDR3, as DNA: TGTGCCAGCAGCGGAGGGACAGCGTATGGCTACACCTTC. Translated: CASSGGTAYGYTF.

The V call is TRBV5-1, the J call TRBJ2-6, with D possibly TRBD2 on 6 matching bases. The CDR3 sequence is 15 residues long. Trimming stripped 0 bases from V and 2 bases from J, with 6 bases between. Germline assignment: CDR1 SGHRS and CDR2 YFSETQ. In DNA form, the CDR3 reads TGCGCCAGCAGCTTGGCGGGGGCTGGGGCCAACGTCCTGACTTTC. It specifies CASSLAGAGANVLTF. Based on the CDR3 plus reference TRBV5-1 and TRBJ2-6, the full variable domain is KAGVTQTPRYLIKTRGQQVTLSCSPISGHRSVSWYQQTPGQGLQFLFEYFSETQRNKGNFPGRFSGRQFSNSRSEMNVSTLELGDSALYLCASSLAGAGANVLTFGAGSRLTVL.

The genes are TRBV7-2 and TRBJ1-1, with 10 bases lining up with TRBD1. Germline CDR1 SGHTA, CDR2 FQGNSA. The CDR3 totals 15 residues. Trimming removed 5 bases from V and 5 bases from J; junction bases left unmatched: 8. The CDR3 DNA reads as TGTGCCAGCAGCCGGACAGGGGGAAGAGGGACTGAAGCTTTCTTT. Its translation: CASSRTGGRGTEAFF.

The chain combines TRBV4-1 with TRBJ2-3, with TRBD2 identical over 11 bases. V was clipped by 4 bases and J by 5 bases; unmatched bases: 11. Germline V CDR1 and CDR2: MGHRA, YSYEKL. The CDR3 contains 17 residues. CDR3 sequence: CASSPEISGGAGDTQYF. The DNA for the CDR3 is TGCGCCAGCAGCCCGGAGATTAGCGGGGGGGCCGGAGATACGCAGTATTTT.

This clone has a single count. V is TRBV6-5 and J is TRBJ2-1; a weak D match, TRBD2 (6 bases). V lost 6 bases to trimming and J lost 8 bases, with 14 bases between them. Germline V gene sequence: CDR1 MNHEY, CDR2 SVGAGI. The CDR3 is 13 residues long. The CDR3 protein is CASRRNWRDEQFF. CDR3 in DNA: TGTGCCAGCAGGAGGAATTGGAGGGATGAGCAGTTCTTC.

The sample holds a few counts of this clone. J is TRBJ2-1 and V is TRBV11-2, with D possibly TRBD2 on 6 matching bases. V lost 4 bases, J lost 1 base, and 20 bases lay in between. This CDR3 contains 18 residues. Germline V CDR1 and CDR2: SGHAT, FQNNGV. In nucleotides, the CDR3 is TGTGCCAGCAGCTGGAGGGGTAGGGAGGCTCGGTCCTACAATGAGCAGTTCTTC. It translates to CASSWRGREARSYNEQFF.

This clone was picked up one time. The rearrangement links TRBV4-1 to TRBJ2-7, with 12 bases lining up with TRBD2. The trim removed 3 bases at V and 7 bases at J, leaving 4 bases unmatched. The CDR3 consists of 14 residues. Germline V lookup: CDR1 MGHRA, CDR2 YSYEKL. The CDR3 sequence: CASSHGLAGLEQYF. In DNA form, the CDR3 reads TGCGCCAGCAGCCATGGACTAGCGGGACTTGAGCAGTACTTC.

The chain recombines TRBV7-9 with TRBJ1-6; D is uncertain. CDR1 and CDR2 from the germline V gene are SEHNR and FQNEAQ (reference sequence). V was clipped by 5 bases and J by 3 bases, with 8 bases between them. CDR3 length: 14 amino acids. The CDR3 DNA follows: TGTGCCAGCAGCCCGGAGGGCTATAATTCACCCCTCCACTTT. It codes for CASSPEGYNSPLHF.

The V gene is TRBV7-9, the J gene TRBJ1-2, with TRBD1 matching over 8 bases. In germline, CDR1 is SEHNR, CDR2 FQNEAQ (reference sequence). V shed 7 bases and J 2 bases; nucleotides not matched to a gene: 3. The CDR3 length is 13 residues. Written as DNA, the CDR3 is TGTGCCAGCATCGGACAGGGAAACTATGGCTACACCTTC. This codes for CASIGQGNYGYTF.

This sequence joins TRBV15 and TRBJ2-7; 7 nucleotides agree with TRBD1. The germline V gene has CDR1 LNHNV and CDR2 YYDKDF (reference sequence). This CDR3 is built from 14 residues. Trimming took 0 bases from V and 3 from J; bases not matched to a gene: 2. The CDR3 protein is CATSREQGYYEQYF. DNA for the CDR3: TGTGCCACCAGCAGAGAACAGGGGTACTACGAGCAGTACTTC. The whole variable domain, remainder taken from reference TRBV15 and TRBJ2-7, is DAMVIQNPRYQVTQFGKPVTLSCSQTLNHNVMYWYQQKSSQAPKLLFHYYDKDFNNEADTPDNFQSRRPNTSFCFLDIRSPGLGDTAMYLCATSREQGYYEQYFGPGTRLTVT.

The chain has TRBV6-5 and TRBJ2-7; TRBD2 might be the D (6 bases). The germline V gene has CDR1 MNHEY and CDR2 SVGAGI. The CDR3 consists of 14 residues. Trimming removed 4 bases from V and 3 bases from J, with 13 bases in between. CDR3 sequence (DNA): TGTGCCAGCAGTTTAGCGGCAGGAAGCTACGAGCAGTACTTC. It yields the protein CASSLAAGSYEQYF.

The rearrangement joins TRBV10-3 to TRBJ1-1; 8 bases are a match to TRBD1. The V and J ends lost 0 bases and 5 bases, in that order; junction bases with no gene match: 2. Germline V CDR1 and CDR2: ENHRY, SYGVKD. This CDR3 is 14 amino acids long. In nucleotides, the CDR3 is TGTGCCATCAGTGAGTCGACAGGGGAAACTGAAGCTTTCTTT. This gives the protein CAISESTGETEAFF.

The V call is TRBV3-1 (or the pseudogene TRBV3-2), the J call TRBJ2-5; unclear D gene. This CDR3 has 14 residues. The germline V gene encodes CDR1 LGHDT and CDR2 YNNKEL (reference sequence). V lost 4 bases and J lost 4, with 13 bases in between. CDR3 nucleotides: TGTGCCAGCAGCCCCACCCAGCGAGCAGAGACCCAGTACTTC. It codes for CASSPTQRAETQYF.

The chain joins TRBV7-2 to TRBJ1-3; D ambiguous. The CDR3 is made up of 16 amino acids. The V gene lost 0 bases and the J gene lost 2 bases, with 11 bases spanning the gap. CDR1 SGHTA and CDR2 FQGNSA come from the germline V gene. The CDR3 DNA reads as TGTGCCAGCAGCTTAGCGGCTTTGAGGGCTGGAAACACCATATATTTT. Amino acid sequence: CASSLAALRAGNTIYF.

With respect to this clone: This specimen includes other DNA sequences encoding the same CDR3. The J gene is TRBJ1-1, the V gene TRBV19, with D possibly being TRBD1 (5 bases). Germline V gene lookup returns CDR1 LNHDA and CDR2 SQIVND (reference sequence). V lost 1 base to trimming and J lost 1 base, with 7 bases between them. The CDR3 is made up of 14 amino acids. For the CDR3, the DNA is TGTGCCAGTAGTATAGGGAGGGGGAACACTGAAGCTTTCTTT. Its translation is CASSIGRGNTEAFF.